This T cell receptor (beta chain) was found in a study of blood T cell repertoires in COVID-19 (dated by TCRdb to 2019 to 2021). For the wider study: The collaborator samples originated in the United States, Italy and Spain and spanned the acute and convalescent phases of COVID-19. A freely available public database, intended as a resource for researchers studying the immune response to SARS-CoV-2, is where the repertoires were released. The samples were drawn from the first 160 participants of the ongoing ImmuneRACE study and from 950 to 1,500 subjects provided by 6 global collaborators. Nearly every sample came with metadata listing a de-identified subject ID, COVID-19 status, age in years and sex. The dataset comprised deeply sampled blood TCRbeta repertoires from subjects exposed to, actively infected with, or recovered from COVID-19. Where HLA class I and class II types were available, the types were taken from metadata supplied by the sample provider, not from assay-based typing. The material from the prospective study consisted of cDNA or gDNA derived from T cells, B-cell-depleted T cells, or PBMCs. Study-wide conclusions, independent of this receptor: Clinical and demographic metadata were provided uncurated, with the amount varying by source and participant.

A remark on this clone: What this receptor recognizes is not known. No qualities accompany the bases; no much larger clone lies one base away.

The collaborating institutions used their own protocols to collect whole blood in K2EDTA tubes. For TCRbeta analysis, collaborator samples were shipped as frozen whole blood, as isolated PBMCs, or as DNA extracted from either sample type. TCRbeta CDR3 regions were amplified from genomic DNA by means of the immunoSEQ Assay, a bias-controlled multiplex PCR. On the study's bioinformatics: The number of nucleated cells in each sample was estimated by amplification of reference gene primers within the assay. Sequence reads were collapsed and filtered to measure the absolute abundance of every unique TCRbeta CDR3 rearrangement. For each sample, productive Simpson clonality was calculated as the square root of Simpson's diversity index over productive rearrangements. As stored in TCRdb, this immuneACCESS dataset retains in-frame rearrangements with V and J assigned. A fraction of the clones does not appear; measured against another copy, unresolved V genes explain less than half of the discrepancy, and the remainder lacks a known reason. V, J and clone size are taken as reported in that table, and D and trimming were inferred from the DNA itself. The sample records 30,000 to 40,000 clones, about 85% of which are singletons. 35% to 45% of the sample comes from the top ten.

V drops 0 bases and J drops 8 bases, leaving 11 bases in between. CDR1 and CDR2 were assigned from the germline V gene (reference sequence) as MNHEY and SMNVEV. Including cysteine and phenylalanine, the CDR3 has 15 amino acids. Only the CDR3 DNA is retained, 45 bases long and in frame from the first base. This sequence originates from a man aged 60-69 years with active or convalescent COVID-19. The sample comprised peripheral blood. This sequence uses TRBV27 and TRBJ1-6; TRBD1 might be the D gene, on 6 matching bases. The CDR3 is CASSLSGQGYSPLHF. The bases read TGTGCCAGCAGTTTATCTGGGCAGGGGTATTCACCCCTCCACTTT.